Listed below are T cell receptor beta chains from one sample, sequenced in a study of blood T cell repertoires in COVID-19. Measured with immunoSEQ multiplex PCR; TCRdb has only the in-frame clones, and not every one. The repertoire holds 200,000 to 300,000 clones, with roughly 86% as singletons. The specimen sequenced was PBMCs or T cells enriched from blood (not recorded which). These receptor sequences come from a woman aged 25 to 45 with acute COVID-19. The CDR3 runs from the conserved cysteine through the conserved F or W. D genes are given only for firm matches. Size is stated for part of the rows, as once, few or many counts, or as a class when the clone is expanded.

d_gene: TRBD1
abundance: -
j_gene: TRBJ2-3
v_gene: TRBV5-1
CDR3nt: TGCGCCAGCAGCTGGGGGACAGGGACAGATACGCAGTATTTT
CDR3aa: CASSWGTGTDTQYF

d_gene: -
abundance: -
j_gene: TRBJ2-2
v_gene: TRBV6-5
CDR3nt: TGTGCCAGCAGCGACCCGGGCACCGGGGAGCTGTTTTTT
CDR3aa: CASSDPGTGELFF

d_gene: TRBD1
abundance: -
j_gene: TRBJ1-2
v_gene: TRBV6-5
CDR3nt: TGTGCCAGCAGTACCAACAGGGGTGATGGCTACACCTTC
CDR3aa: CASSTNRGDGYTF

d_gene: -
abundance: -
j_gene: TRBJ2-3
v_gene: TRBV10-3
CDR3nt: TGTGCCATCAGTGACCTAGTCAGCACAGATACGCAGTATTTT
CDR3aa: CAISDLVSTDTQYF

d_gene: TRBD1
abundance: -
j_gene: TRBJ2-7
v_gene: TRBV5-1
CDR3nt: TGCGCCAGCAGCTTGAGCGGCAGGGGGCTGGTCGAGCAGTACTTC
CDR3aa: CASSLSGRGLVEQYF

d_gene: TRBD2
abundance: -
j_gene: TRBJ2-5
v_gene: TRBV3-1/TRBV3-2
CDR3nt: TGTGCCAGCAGCCAGACTAGCGGCCTTGAGACCCAGTACTTC
CDR3aa: CASSQTSGLETQYF

d_gene: -
abundance: -
j_gene: TRBJ1-2
v_gene: TRBV5-6
CDR3nt: TGTGCCAGCAGCTTAGCGCAGTCATATGGCTACACCTTC
CDR3aa: CASSLAQSYGYTF

d_gene: TRBD1
abundance: -
j_gene: TRBJ2-1
v_gene: TRBV19
CDR3nt: TGTGCCAGTAGTATAGACAGGACAGGGCCTTACAATGAGCAGTTCTTC
CDR3aa: CASSIDRTGPYNEQFF

d_gene: -
abundance: -
j_gene: TRBJ2-1
v_gene: TRBV7-8
CDR3nt: TGTGCCAGCGCAGGGCTCGGCAATGAGCAGTTCTTC
CDR3aa: CASAGLGNEQFF

d_gene: -
abundance: -
j_gene: TRBJ1-1
v_gene: TRBV6-5
CDR3nt: TGTGCCAGCAGTTACTCGGGGGGTATGAACACTGAAGCTTTCTTT
CDR3aa: CASSYSGGMNTEAFF

d_gene: -
abundance: -
j_gene: TRBJ2-1
v_gene: TRBV7-9
CDR3nt: TGTGCCAGCAGCTTAGTAAACCCCGGGGATGAGCAGTTCTTC
CDR3aa: CASSLVNPGDEQFF

d_gene: -
abundance: -
j_gene: TRBJ1-2
v_gene: TRBV2
CDR3nt: TGTGCCAGCAGACACGCCGGAAGGGGGGGCCTGAGTGGCTACACCTTC
CDR3aa: CASRHAGRGGLSGYTF

d_gene: TRBD1
abundance: -
j_gene: TRBJ2-2
v_gene: TRBV5-1
CDR3nt: TGCGCCAGCAACGACGGGACAGAGAACACCGGGGAGCTGTTTTTT
CDR3aa: CASNDGTENTGELFF

d_gene: TRBD2
abundance: -
j_gene: TRBJ2-7
v_gene: TRBV3-1/TRBV3-2
CDR3nt: TGTGCCAGCAGCCAAGATCCTGGCGGGGGGGCAGGCTACGAGCAGTACTTC
CDR3aa: CASSQDPGGGAGYEQYF

d_gene: -
abundance: -
j_gene: TRBJ1-2
v_gene: TRBV6-5
CDR3nt: TGTGCCAGCAGTTACTCAGCAGGCTATGGCTACACCTTC
CDR3aa: CASSYSAGYGYTF

d_gene: -
abundance: -
j_gene: TRBJ2-7
v_gene: TRBV19
CDR3nt: TGTGCCAGTAGTGGGGGGACGGCCTCCTACGAGCAGTACTTC
CDR3aa: CASSGGTASYEQYF

d_gene: -
abundance: few
j_gene: TRBJ1-5
v_gene: TRBV5-8
CDR3nt: TGTGCCAGCAGCTTAACGGACAGCCTCAATCAGCCCCAGCATTTT
CDR3aa: CASSLTDSLNQPQHF